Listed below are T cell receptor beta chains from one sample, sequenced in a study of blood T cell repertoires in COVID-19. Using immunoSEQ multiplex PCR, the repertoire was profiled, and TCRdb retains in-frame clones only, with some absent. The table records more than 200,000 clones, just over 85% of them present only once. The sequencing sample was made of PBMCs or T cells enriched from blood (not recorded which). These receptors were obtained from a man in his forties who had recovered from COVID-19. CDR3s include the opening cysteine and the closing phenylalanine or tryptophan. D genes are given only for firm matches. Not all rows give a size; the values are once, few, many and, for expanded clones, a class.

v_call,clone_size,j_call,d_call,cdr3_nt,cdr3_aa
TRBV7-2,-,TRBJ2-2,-,TGTGCCAGTATAGAACTAAAGAACACCGGGGAGCTGTTTTTT,CASIELKNTGELFF
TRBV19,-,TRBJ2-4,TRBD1,TGTGCCAGTAGTATTACCCCCGGGACAGGGGGAAACATTCAGTACTTC,CASSITPGTGGNIQYF
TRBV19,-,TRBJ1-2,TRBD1,TGTGCCACACGGACAGGGCAAGCTAACTATGGCTACACCTTC,CATRTGQANYGYTF
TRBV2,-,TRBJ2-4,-,TGTGCCAGCAGTGAGACCTTCGACAGAGCCAAAAACATTCAGTACTTC,CASSETFDRAKNIQYF
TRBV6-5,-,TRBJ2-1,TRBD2,TGTGCCAGCAGTTACGCGACTAGCGGGAGCAATGAGCAGTTCTTC,CASSYATSGSNEQFF
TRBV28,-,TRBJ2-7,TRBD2,TGTGCCAGCAGTTTGGGGAGCGGGAGGGGATACGAGCAGTACTTC,CASSLGSGRGYEQYF
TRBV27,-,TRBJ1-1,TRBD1,TGTGCCAGCAACCGAATCGGGACAGGGGGCCTGTACACTGAAGCTTTCTTT,CASNRIGTGGLYTEAFF
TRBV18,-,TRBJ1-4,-,TGTGCCAGCTCACAGAGGCAGCTGGGAGCTCCAACTAATGAAAAACTGTTTTTT,CASSQRQLGAPTNEKLFF
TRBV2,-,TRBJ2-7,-,TGTGCCAGCAGTGTCCATTACGAGCAGTACTTC,CASSVHYEQYF
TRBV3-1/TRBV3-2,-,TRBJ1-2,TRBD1,TGTGCCAGCAGTCCTGACAGGGTAGGTGGCTACACCTTC,CASSPDRVGGYTF
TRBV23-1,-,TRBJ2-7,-,TGCGCCAGCAGTATGGGGGGGCACCCCTACGAGCAGTACTTC,CASSMGGHPYEQYF
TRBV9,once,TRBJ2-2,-,TGTGCCAGCAGCTTCGGGGCCGGGGAGCTGTTTTTT,CASSFGAGELFF
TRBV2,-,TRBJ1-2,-,TGTGCCACCACTAGCCTCGGAGAGAATGGCTACACCTTC,CATTSLGENGYTF
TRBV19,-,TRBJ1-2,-,TGTGCCAGTAGTATAGCTTCCAACTATGGCTACACCTTC,CASSIASNYGYTF
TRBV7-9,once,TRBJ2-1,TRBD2,TGTGCCAGCAGGGGGACTAGCGGATACAATGAGCAGTTCTTC,CASRGTSGYNEQFF
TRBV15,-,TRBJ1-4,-,TGTGCCACCAGCAGAGATCTCGGCAGGCCGACAACTAATGAAAAACTGTTTTTT,CATSRDLGRPTTNEKLFF